The subject of this entry is one TCR beta chain. These data originate in a study of blood T cell repertoires in COVID-19. As for the study in general: T cells, B-cell-depleted T cells, or PBMCs supplied cDNA or gDNA.

In germline, CDR1 is GTSNPN, CDR2 SVGIG (reference sequence). The CDR3 is 12 amino acids. Between the trimmed V and J ends, which lost 6 bases and 6 bases, there was a span of 11 bases. Original methodology: Nucleated cell counts were estimated from reference gene primer amplification. Using immunoSEQ multiplex PCR, the repertoire was profiled, and TCRdb retains in-frame clones only, with some absent. The D gene and trimming were derived from the DNA, and the V and J assignments and clone size from that table. The sample lists over 70,000 clones, about 88% seen once, with 18% in the top ten. V and J are TRBV30 and TRBJ2-2, with D possibly being TRBD2 (6 bases). Sequencing input: peripheral blood. This TCR was recovered from a human donor in a cohort sampled during active COVID-19. Here the CDR3 DNA reads TGTGCCTGCCTTAAGCGGGCCGGGGAGCTGTTTTTT. Its translation is CACLKRAGELFF.